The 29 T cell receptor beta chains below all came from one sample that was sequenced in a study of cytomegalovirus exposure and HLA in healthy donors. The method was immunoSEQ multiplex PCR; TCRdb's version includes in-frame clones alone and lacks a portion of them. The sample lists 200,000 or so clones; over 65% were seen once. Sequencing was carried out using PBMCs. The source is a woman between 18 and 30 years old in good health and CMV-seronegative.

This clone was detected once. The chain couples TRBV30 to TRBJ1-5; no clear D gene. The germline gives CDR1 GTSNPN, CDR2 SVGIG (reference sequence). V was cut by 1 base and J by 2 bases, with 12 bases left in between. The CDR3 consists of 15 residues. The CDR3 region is CAWSALGRRNQPQHF. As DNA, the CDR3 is TGTGCCTGGAGTGCCCTCGGAAGGCGCAATCAGCCCCAGCATTTT.

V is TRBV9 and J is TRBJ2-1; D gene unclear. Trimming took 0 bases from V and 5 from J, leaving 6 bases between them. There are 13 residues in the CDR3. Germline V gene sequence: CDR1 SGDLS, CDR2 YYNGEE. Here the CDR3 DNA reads TGTGCCAGCAGCGTAGGGTCCGACAATGAGCAGTTCTTC. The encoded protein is CASSVGSDNEQFF.

CDR3 loop: CASSQEGGVTYNSPLHF. The CDR3 bases are TGCGCCAGCAGCCAAGAAGGGGGGGTAACCTATAATTCACCCCTCCACTTT. V is TRBV4-1 and J is TRBJ1-6, with D possibly TRBD1 on 6 matching bases. CDR1 MGHRA and CDR2 YSYEKL come from the germline V gene. The CDR3 is 17 amino acids. V lost 0 bases to trimming and J lost 2 bases, with 11 bases between them.

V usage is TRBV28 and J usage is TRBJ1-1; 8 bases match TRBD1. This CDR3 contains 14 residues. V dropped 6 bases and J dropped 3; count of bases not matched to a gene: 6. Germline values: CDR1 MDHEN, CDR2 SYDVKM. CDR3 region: CASRKTGAYTEAFF. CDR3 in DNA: TGTGCCAGCAGAAAGACAGGGGCCTACACTGAAGCTTTCTTT.

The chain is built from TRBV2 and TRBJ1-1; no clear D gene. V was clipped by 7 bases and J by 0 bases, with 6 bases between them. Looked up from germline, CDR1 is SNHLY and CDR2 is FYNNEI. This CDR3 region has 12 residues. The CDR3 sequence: CASNPLNTEAFF. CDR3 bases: TGTGCCAGCAACCCTCTGAACACTGAAGCTTTCTTT.

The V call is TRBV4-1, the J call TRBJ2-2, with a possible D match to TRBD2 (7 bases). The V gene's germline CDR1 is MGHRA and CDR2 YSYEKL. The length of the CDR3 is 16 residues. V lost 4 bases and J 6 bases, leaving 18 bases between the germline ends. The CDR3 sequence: CASSREGGGVAGELFF. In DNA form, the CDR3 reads TGCGCCAGCAGCCGAGAGGGCGGGGGCGTAGCCGGGGAGCTGTTTTTT.

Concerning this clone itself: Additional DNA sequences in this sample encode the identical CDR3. The CDR3 sequence: CASSLGMNTEAFF. Here the CDR3 DNA reads TGTGCCAGCAGCTTAGGTATGAACACTGAAGCTTTCTTT. V usage is TRBV7-6 and J usage is TRBJ1-1; D uncertain. CDR1 SGHVS and CDR2 FNYEAQ come from the germline V gene. V lost 1 base to trimming and J lost 0 bases, with 3 bases between them. The CDR3 sequence is 13 residues long. The variable domain in full, with the rest retrieved from reference TRBV7-6 and TRBJ1-1, is GAGVSQSPRYKVTKRGQDVALRCDPISGHVSLYWYRQALGQGPEFLTYFNYEAQQDKSGLPNDRFSAERPEGSISTLTIQRTEQRDSAMYRCASSLGMNTEAFFGQGTRLTVV.

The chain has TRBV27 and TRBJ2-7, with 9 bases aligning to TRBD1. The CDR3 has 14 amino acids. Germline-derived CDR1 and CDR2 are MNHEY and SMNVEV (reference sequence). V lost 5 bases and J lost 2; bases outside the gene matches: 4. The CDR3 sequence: CASSGQGPPYEQYF. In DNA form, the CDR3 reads TGTGCCAGCAGTGGACAGGGGCCCCCCTACGAGCAGTACTTC.

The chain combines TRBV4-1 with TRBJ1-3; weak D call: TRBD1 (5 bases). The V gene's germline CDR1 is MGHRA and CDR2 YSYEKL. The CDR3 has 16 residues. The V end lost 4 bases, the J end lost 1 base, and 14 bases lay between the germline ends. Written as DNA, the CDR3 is TGCGCCAGCAGCCCGGCTCCAGGGTTATCTGGAAACACCATATATTTT. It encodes CASSPAPGLSGNTIYF.

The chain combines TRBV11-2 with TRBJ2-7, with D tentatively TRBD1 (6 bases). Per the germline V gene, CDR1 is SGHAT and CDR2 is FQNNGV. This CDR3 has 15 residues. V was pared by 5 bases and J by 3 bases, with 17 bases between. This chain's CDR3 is CASSGNRVTHYEQYF. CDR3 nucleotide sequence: TGTGCCAGCAGCGGTAACAGGGTAACCCACTACGAGCAGTACTTC.

The CDR3 DNA reads TGTGCCAGCAGCTTGGCCAGGGGGCAACCAGATACGCAGTATTTT. Amino acids: CASSLARGQPDTQYF. The rearrangement joins TRBV5-6 to TRBJ2-3, with 8 bases matching TRBD1. The CDR3 totals 15 residues. Germline assignment: CDR1 SGHDT and CDR2 YYEEEE. V gave up 0 bases and J gave up 4 bases; unmatched junction bases: 4.

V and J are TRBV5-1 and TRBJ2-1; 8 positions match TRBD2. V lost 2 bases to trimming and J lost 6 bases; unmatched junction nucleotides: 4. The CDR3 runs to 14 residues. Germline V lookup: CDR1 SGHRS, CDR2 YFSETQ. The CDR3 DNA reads TGCGCCAGCAGCTTATCGGGAGGGGGCAATGAGCAGTTCTTC. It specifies CASSLSGGGNEQFF.

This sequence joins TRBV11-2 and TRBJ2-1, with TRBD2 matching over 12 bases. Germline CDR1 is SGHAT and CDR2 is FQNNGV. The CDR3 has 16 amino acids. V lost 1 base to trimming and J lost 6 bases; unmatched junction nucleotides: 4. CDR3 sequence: CASSLVLTSGSNEQFF. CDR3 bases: TGTGCCAGCAGCTTAGTGTTGACTAGCGGGAGCAATGAGCAGTTCTTC.

In nucleotides, the CDR3 is TGCGCCAGCAGCTTGATCGACAGGCAAGAGACCCAGTACTTC. It encodes CASSLIDRQETQYF. This chain links TRBV5-1 with TRBJ2-5, with D perhaps matching TRBD1 (6 bases). Looked up from germline, CDR1 is SGHRS and CDR2 is YFSETQ. The CDR3 runs 14 residues. The V end lost 1 base, the J end lost 2 bases, and 9 bases lay between the germline ends. The complete variable domain, with remaining parts taken from reference TRBV5-1 and TRBJ2-5, reads KAGVTQTPRYLIKTRGQQVTLSCSPISGHRSVSWYQQTPGQGLQFLFEYFSETQRNKGNFPGRFSGRQFSNSRSEMNVSTLELGDSALYLCASSLIDRQETQYFGPGTRLLVL.

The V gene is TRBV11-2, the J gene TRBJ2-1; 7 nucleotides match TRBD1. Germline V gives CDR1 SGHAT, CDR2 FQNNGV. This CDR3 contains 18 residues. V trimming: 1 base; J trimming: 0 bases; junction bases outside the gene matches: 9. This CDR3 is CASSLGQGETSSYNEQFF. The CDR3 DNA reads TGTGCCAGCAGCTTAGGTCAGGGGGAGACCAGCTCCTACAATGAGCAGTTCTTC. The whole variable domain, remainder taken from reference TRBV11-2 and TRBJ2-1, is EAGVAQSPRYKIIEKRQSVAFWCNPISGHATLYWYQQILGQGPKLLIQFQNNGVVDDSQLPKDRFSAERLKGVDSTLKIQPAKLEDSAVYLCASSLGQGETSSYNEQFFGPGTRLTVL.

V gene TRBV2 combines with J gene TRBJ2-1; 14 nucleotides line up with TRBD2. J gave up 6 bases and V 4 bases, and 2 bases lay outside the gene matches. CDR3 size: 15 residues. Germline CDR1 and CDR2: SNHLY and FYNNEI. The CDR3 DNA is TGTGCCAGCAGTGTGGGACTAGCGGGGGTCAATGAGCAGTTCTTC. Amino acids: CASSVGLAGVNEQFF.

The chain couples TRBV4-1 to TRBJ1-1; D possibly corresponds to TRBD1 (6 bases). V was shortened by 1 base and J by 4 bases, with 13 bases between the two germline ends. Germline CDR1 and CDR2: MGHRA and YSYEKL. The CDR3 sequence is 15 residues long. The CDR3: CASSQVIQGSTEAFF. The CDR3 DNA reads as TGCGCCAGCAGCCAAGTGATTCAGGGGAGCACTGAAGCTTTCTTT.

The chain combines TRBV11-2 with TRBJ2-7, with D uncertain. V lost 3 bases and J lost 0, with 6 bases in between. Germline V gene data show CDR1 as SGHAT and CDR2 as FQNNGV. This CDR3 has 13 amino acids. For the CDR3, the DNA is TGTGCCAGCAGCTTCCCAAGCTCCTACGAGCAGTACTTC. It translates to CASSFPSSYEQYF. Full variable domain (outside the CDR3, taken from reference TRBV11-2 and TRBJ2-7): EAGVAQSPRYKIIEKRQSVAFWCNPISGHATLYWYQQILGQGPKLLIQFQNNGVVDDSQLPKDRFSAERLKGVDSTLKIQPAKLEDSAVYLCASSFPSSYEQYFGPGTRLTVT.

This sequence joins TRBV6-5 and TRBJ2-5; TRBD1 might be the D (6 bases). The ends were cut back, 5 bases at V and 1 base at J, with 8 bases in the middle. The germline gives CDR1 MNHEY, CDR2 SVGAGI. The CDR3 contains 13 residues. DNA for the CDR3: TGTGCCAGCAGTAGGACAGTCCAAGAGACCCAGTACTTC. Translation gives CASSRTVQETQYF.

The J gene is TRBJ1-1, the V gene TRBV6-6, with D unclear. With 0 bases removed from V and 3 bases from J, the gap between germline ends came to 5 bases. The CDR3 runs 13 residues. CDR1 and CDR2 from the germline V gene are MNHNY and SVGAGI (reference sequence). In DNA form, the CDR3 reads TGTGCCAGCAGTTACTCGACTTACACTGAAGCTTTCTTT. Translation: CASSYSTYTEAFF.

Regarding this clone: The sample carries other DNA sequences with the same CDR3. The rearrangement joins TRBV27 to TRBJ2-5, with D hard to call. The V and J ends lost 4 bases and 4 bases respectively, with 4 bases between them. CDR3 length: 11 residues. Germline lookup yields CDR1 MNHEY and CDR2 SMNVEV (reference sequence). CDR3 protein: CASSSRETQYF. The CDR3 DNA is TGTGCCAGCAGTTCTAGAGAGACCCAGTACTTC.

The CDR3 DNA follows: TGCGCCAGCAGCCGGGGGACTAGCGGGAGGAGAGGCAAAAACATTCAGTACTTC. Its translation: CASSRGTSGRRGKNIQYF. The V and J genes are TRBV4-1 and TRBJ2-4; 15 bases agree with TRBD2. The trim removed 4 bases at V and 3 bases at J, leaving 7 bases unmatched. In germline, CDR1 is MGHRA, CDR2 YSYEKL. This CDR3 contains 18 residues.

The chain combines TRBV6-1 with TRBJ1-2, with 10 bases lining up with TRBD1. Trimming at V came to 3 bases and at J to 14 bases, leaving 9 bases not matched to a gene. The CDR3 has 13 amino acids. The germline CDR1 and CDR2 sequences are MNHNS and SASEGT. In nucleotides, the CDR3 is TGTGCCAGCAGTGACCGGGACAGGGGCCGCAGGACCTTC. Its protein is CASSDRDRGRRTF.

The CDR3 DNA follows: TGTGCCAGCAAACGACAGACTGGGGGCACTGAAGCTTTCTTT. Translated: CASKRQTGGTEAFF. The chain uses TRBV27 and TRBJ1-1; D is possibly TRBD1 (5 bases). Germline V lookup: CDR1 MNHEY, CDR2 SMNVEV (reference sequence). CDR3 length: 14 amino acids. The V end was cut by 7 bases, the J end by 4 bases, with 16 bases between.

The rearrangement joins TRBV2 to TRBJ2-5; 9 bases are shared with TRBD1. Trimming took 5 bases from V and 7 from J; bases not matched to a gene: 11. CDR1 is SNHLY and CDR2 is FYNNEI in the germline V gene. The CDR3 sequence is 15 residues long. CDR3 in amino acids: CASSSRSGQGATQYF. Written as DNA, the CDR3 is TGTGCCAGCAGTTCAAGATCGGGACAGGGTGCGACCCAGTACTTC. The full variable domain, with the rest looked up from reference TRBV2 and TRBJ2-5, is EPEVTQTPSHQVTQMGQEVILRCVPISNHLYFYWYRQILGQKVEFLVSFYNNEISEKSEIFDDQFSVERPDGSNFTLKIRSTKLEDSAMYFCASSSRSGQGATQYFGPGTRLLVL.

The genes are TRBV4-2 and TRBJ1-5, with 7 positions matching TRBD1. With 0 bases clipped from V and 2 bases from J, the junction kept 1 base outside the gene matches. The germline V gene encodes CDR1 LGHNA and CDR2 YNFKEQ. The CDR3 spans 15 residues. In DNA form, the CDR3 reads TGTGCCAGCAGCCAAGAAGACAGGGGCAATCAGCCCCAGCATTTT. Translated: CASSQEDRGNQPQHF.

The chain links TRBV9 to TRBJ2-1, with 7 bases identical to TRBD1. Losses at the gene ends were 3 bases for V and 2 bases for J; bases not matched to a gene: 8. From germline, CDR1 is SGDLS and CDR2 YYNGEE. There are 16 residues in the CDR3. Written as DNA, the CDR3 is TGTGCCAGCAGCGCCGCAGGGGGATTGACCTACAATGAGCAGTTCTTC. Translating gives CASSAAGGLTYNEQFF.

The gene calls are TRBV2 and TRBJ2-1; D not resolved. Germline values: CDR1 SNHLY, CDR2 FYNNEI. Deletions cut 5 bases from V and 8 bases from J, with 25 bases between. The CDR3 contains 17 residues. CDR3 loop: CASSYEPASLDQDEQFF. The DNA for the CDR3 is TGTGCCAGCAGTTACGAACCGGCCTCACTGGACCAGGATGAGCAGTTCTTC.

In DNA, the CDR3 is TGTGCCAGCACCGAAGTAGCAAATACCAATCAGCCCCAGCATTTT. Its protein product is CASTEVANTNQPQHF. The chain has TRBV27 and TRBJ1-5; D gene uncertain. The CDR3 length is 15 residues. V lost 7 bases, J lost 3 bases, and 16 bases lay in between. CDR1 and CDR2 from the germline V gene are MNHEY and SMNVEV (reference sequence).